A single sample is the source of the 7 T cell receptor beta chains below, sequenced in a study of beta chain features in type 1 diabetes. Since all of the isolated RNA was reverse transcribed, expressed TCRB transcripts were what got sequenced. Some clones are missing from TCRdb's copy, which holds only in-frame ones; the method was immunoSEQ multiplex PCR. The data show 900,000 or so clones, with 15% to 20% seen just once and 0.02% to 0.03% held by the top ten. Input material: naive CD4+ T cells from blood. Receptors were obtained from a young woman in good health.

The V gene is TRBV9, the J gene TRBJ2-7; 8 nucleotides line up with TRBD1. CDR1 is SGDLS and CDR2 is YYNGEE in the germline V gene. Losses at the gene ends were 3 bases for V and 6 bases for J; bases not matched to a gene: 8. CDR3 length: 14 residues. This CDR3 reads CASSADRGWGEQYF. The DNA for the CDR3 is TGTGCCAGCAGCGCCGACAGGGGATGGGGCGAGCAGTACTTC.

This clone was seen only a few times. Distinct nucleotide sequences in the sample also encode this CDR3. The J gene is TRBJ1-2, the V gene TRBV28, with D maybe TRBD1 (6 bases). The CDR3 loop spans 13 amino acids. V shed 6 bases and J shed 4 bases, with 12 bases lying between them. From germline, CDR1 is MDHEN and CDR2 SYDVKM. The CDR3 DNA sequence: TGTGCCAGCAGCCTCAGGGGCACCTATGGCTACACCTTC. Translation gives CASSLRGTYGYTF.

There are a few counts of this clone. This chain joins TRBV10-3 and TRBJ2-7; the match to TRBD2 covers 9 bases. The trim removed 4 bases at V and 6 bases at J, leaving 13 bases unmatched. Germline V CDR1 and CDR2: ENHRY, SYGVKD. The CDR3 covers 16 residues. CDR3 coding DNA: TGTGCCATCAGTGCGGGCGGGAGGGCCGCAGTTTCCGAGCAGTACTTC. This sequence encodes CAISAGGRAAVSEQYF.

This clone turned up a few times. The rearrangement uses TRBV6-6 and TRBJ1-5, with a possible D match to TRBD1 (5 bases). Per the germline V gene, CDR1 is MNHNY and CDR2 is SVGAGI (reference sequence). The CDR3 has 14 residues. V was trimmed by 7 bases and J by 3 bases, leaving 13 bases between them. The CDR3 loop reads CASKPEGSNQPQHF. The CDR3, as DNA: TGTGCCAGCAAACCCGAGGGGTCCAATCAGCCCCAGCATTTT.

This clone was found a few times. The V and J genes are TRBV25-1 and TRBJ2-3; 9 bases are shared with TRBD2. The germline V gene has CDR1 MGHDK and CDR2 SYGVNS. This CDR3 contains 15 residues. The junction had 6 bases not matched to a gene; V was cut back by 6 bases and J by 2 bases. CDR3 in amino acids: CASSTAGLATDTQYF. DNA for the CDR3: TGTGCCAGCAGCACGGCGGGACTAGCCACAGATACGCAGTATTTT.

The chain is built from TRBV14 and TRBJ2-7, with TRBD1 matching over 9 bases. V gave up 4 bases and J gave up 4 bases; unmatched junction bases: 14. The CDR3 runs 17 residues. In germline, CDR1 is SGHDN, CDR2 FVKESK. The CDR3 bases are TGTGCCAGCAGCCGCCCTCGAACCGGGACAGGGATGTACGAGCAGTACTTC. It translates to CASSRPRTGTGMYEQYF.

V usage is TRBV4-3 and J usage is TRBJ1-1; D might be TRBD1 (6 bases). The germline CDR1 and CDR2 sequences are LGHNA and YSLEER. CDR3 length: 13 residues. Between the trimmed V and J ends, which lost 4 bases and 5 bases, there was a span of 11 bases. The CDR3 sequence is CASSLEGGTEAFF. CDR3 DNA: TGCGCCAGCAGCCTGGAGGGGGGAACTGAAGCTTTCTTT.